This T cell receptor (beta chain) was captured in a study of regulatory T cells in long-lasting Graves disease (dated by TCRdb to about 2021). In terms of the full investigation: Antithyroid drugs had been taken for less than 3 months by newly diagnosed Graves' disease patients. The study took place in China and was registered as a clinical trial. Persistent Graves' disease patients were compared with newly diagnosed Graves' disease patients by peripheral blood TCR sequencing and RNA sequencing. A total of about 33 samples underwent TCR sequencing, from about 13 patients with persistent Graves' disease and 20 or so patients with newly diagnosed Graves' disease. Results and caveats for the whole study, not just this receptor: Compared with newly diagnosed patients, persistent Graves' disease patients had lower TCR Shannon entropy and fewer highly expanded clones, which suggests clonal expansion. The authors acknowledged the small sample size as a limitation that may reduce accuracy. Only peripheral blood was studied, because thyroid tissue, the primary lesion, was inaccessible. Preferential use of TRBV28, TRBJ1-2 and TRBJ2-5 was observed in persistent disease, whereas TRBV20-1 and TRBJ2-1 were favored in newly diagnosed disease. Sequencing and analysis were limited to the TCR beta chain. Patients with persistent disease shared more public clonotypes (roughly 2,900) than newly diagnosed patients did (around 1,000).

Concerning this clonotype itself: The antigen this receptor binds is unknown. It has no much larger one-base neighbor in the sample; base qualities were not kept.

V and J are truncated by 4 bases and 8 bases respectively, leaving an intervening sequence of 21 bases. The germline V gene encodes CDR1 LGHNT and CDR2 FRNRAP. Counted from cysteine to phenylalanine, this CDR3 has 16 amino acids. Only the CDR3 part of the read is kept: 48 bases, read in frame from the first base. The library was produced with multiplex PCR. These reads were obtained on an Illumina HiSeq 4000. To build TCR beta libraries, CDR3 regions were amplified by Arm-PCR using iRepertoire HTBI primers. PCR products were gel purified before sequencing. As for the original processing: Gene usage analysis of CDR3 amino acid clonotypes used the roughly 62 TRBV and some 13 TRBJ segments found across samples. Filtered high-quality paired reads were merged into contigs using COPE and FqMerger. BLAST was used to align contigs to IMGT TRBV, TRBD and TRBJ reference genes, and CDR3 was defined according to IMGT. Any clonotype with a frequency above 0.1% was counted as a highly expanded clone. Shannon entropy was used to measure repertoire diversity, and the Gini coefficient was used to measure V-J evenness. A clonotype found in more than one individual was treated as public. TCRdb took the public reads, trimmed them with fastp at Q25, ran MiXCR for clone calling and kept in-frame beta chains. Each record represents a unique CDR3 protein, reported with the most common genes and DNA among its rows. V and J calls and clone size were set by TCRdb, not the authors. The sample data list hundreds of thousands of distinct CDR3 sequences, and about 15% of these were observed just once. The ten top clones hold about 20% of the sample.

According to the study, the label for this sample's time point signals: newly diagnosed GD, antithyroid drugs for less than 3 months. For both TCR sequencing and RNA sequencing, RNA was extracted from PBMCs using TRIzol. Graves' disease was diagnosed according to American Thyroid Association guidelines. Patients for the study were recruited at an endocrinology department in Xi'an, China. Each patient gave 8.5 to 9.5 milliliters of peripheral blood, collected in an EDTA anticoagulant tube. PBMCs were isolated by Ficoll Paque Plus density gradient separation without further T cell sorting. RNA quality was checked with an Agilent 2100 Bioanalyzer and agarose gel, and concentration with a NanoDrop 2000. This sample was shared with a second study, whose subject was T cells in Graves' hyperthyroidism and ophthalmopathy. The second investigation adds: A patient counted as having stable Graves' hyperthyroidism if no progression to ophthalmopathy occurred over 18 months of follow-up. The hyperthyroidism patients were between 18 and 65 years old and newly diagnosed, with a disease duration of less than 2 months. Any patient with an uncontrolled infection, another autoimmune disease, pregnancy or lactation was excluded. Diagnoses were established on the basis of clinical symptoms, serum thyroxine and TRAb, thyroid ultrasound, and orbital computed tomography. A first-round RT-PCR of the TCR CDR3 used the HTBI primer set with the Qiagen OneStep RT-PCR kit. Most expanded thyroid clonotypes (frequency above 0.001) were also detected in blood, suggesting blood repertoires may reflect thyroid immune responses. A model built on a 13 V-J signature distinguished ophthalmopathy from stable hyperthyroidism, reaching 87.88% sensitivity and about 81% specificity in cross-validation and 80%/75% in testing. During validation, the model predicted progression to ophthalmopathy a median of around six months ahead of onset, with roughly 65% sensitivity and 72% to 80% specificity. To identify TCR V-J signatures that set the groups apart, the researchers used a discovery cohort of about a hundred patients, made up of 40 to 45 with Graves' ophthalmopathy and about 60 with stable Graves' hyperthyroidism. An independent validation cohort of about 20 hyperthyroidism patients and approximately 16 patients who later progressed to ophthalmopathy tested prospective prediction of ophthalmopathy. The 100 or so discovery patients were randomly divided into training and test sets at a 7:3 ratio. Thyroid tissue and blood T-cell repertoires from roughly six Graves' hyperthyroidism patients were also compared in the study. After sampling, hyperthyroidism patients received methimazole starting at 30 mg daily, and ophthalmopathy patients received high-dose intravenous methylprednisolone. A second multiplex PCR round built the libraries, followed by size selection and purification. Libraries were sequenced paired-end with 100 bp reads on an Illumina HiSeq2000. SOAPnuke was used to process the raw data, throwing out any read that contained adapters or uncalled bases, had a mean Phred below 15, or lacked an exact constant-primer or identifier match. High-quality paired reads were merged using COPE v1.2.5, and each unique nucleotide sequence was defined as a clonotype. MiTCR v1.1 was used to align the clonotypes against IMGT TRBV, TRBD and TRBJ reference segments. Analysis was restricted to V-J combinations with a frequency above 0.0001, which covered roughly 99% of repertoires. The TCS score was defined as the ratio of F50 (clonal expansion) to E x V (chaos), calculated using BLOSUM62-based TCRdist between CDR3 peptides within each V-J. Welch's t-statistics and random forest reduced just over 500 V-J features to 10 to 15, which were used in a naive Bayes classifier (R e1071). No statistical method was used to set the sample size in advance, and investigators knew the group allocation. TCR Vbeta CDR3 sequencing of some 140 peripheral blood samples (over 40 ophthalmopathy, over 70 hyperthyroidism and roughly 17 progressor patients) is reported in the paper.

The sequencing here drew on peripheral blood mononuclear cells (PBMCs), taken at new diagnosis, from a patient treated with antithyroid drugs. The rearranged chain carries TRBV12-5 and TRBJ1-5; TRBD1 is possibly the D segment (5 matching bases). This TCR derives from a woman aged 25 to 39 with Graves disease. Donor details come from another sample of the same person, matched by shared clones. The CDR3 sequence is CASGSDGSGLMKPQHF. In nucleotides, the sequence is TGTGCTAGTGGTTCCGATGGGTCGGGGCTTATGAAGCCCCAGCATTTT.